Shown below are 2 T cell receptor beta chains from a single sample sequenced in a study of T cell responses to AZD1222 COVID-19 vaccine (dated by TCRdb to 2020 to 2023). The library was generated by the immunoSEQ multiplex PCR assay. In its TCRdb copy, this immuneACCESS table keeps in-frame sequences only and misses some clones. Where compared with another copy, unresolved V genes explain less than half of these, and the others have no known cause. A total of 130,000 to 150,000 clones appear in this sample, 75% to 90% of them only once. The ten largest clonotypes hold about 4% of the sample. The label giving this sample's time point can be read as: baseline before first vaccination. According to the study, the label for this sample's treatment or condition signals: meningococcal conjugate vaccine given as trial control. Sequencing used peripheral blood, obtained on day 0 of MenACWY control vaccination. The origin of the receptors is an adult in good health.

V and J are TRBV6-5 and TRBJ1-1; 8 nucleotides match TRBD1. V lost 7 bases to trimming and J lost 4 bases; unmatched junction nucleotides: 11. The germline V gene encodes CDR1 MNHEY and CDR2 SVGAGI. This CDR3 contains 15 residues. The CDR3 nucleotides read TGTGCCAGCAACCCGGACAGGGTTCCATCCACTGAAGCTTTCTTT. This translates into CASNPDRVPSTEAFF.

This chain's CDR3 is CASSPDRDPGNTIYF. DNA for the CDR3: TGTGCCAGTAGCCCGGACAGGGACCCTGGAAACACCATATATTTT. The chain joins TRBV19 to TRBJ1-3; 8 bases match TRBD1. Germline V gene data show CDR1 as LNHDA and CDR2 as SQIVND (reference sequence). The V segment lost 6 bases and the J segment 2 bases; nucleotides outside the gene matches: 6. The CDR3 sequence is 15 residues long.